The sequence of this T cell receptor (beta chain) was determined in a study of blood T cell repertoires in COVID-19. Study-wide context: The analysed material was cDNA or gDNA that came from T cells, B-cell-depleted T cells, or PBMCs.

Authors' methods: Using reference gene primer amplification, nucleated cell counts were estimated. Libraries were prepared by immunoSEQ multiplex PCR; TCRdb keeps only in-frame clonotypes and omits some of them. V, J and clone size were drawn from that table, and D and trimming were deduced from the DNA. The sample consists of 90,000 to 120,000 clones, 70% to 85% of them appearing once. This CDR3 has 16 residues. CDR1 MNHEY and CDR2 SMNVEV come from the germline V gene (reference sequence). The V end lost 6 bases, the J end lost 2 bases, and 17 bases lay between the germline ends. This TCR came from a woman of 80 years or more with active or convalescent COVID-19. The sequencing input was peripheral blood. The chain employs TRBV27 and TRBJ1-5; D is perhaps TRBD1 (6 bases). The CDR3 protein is CASRIETGWRNQPQHF. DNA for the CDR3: TGTGCCAGCAGGATCGAAACAGGGTGGCGCAATCAGCCCCAGCATTTT.